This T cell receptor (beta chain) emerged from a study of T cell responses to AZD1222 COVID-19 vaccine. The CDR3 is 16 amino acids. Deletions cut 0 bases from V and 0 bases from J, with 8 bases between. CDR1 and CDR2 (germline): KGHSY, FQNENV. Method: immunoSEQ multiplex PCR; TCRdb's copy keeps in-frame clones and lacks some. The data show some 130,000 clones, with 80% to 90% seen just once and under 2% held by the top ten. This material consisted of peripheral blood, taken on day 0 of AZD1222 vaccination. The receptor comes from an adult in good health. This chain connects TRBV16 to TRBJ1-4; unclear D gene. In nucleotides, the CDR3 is TGTGCCAGCAGCCAATCCATGCGTACAACTAATGAAAAACTGTTTTTT. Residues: CASSQSMRTTNEKLFF.